This TCR beta chain was sequenced during a study of T cell responses to AZD1222 COVID-19 vaccine. Clones were read by immunoSEQ multiplex PCR, and TCRdb kept only the in-frame ones, dropping some. The data show over 65,000 clones, with 78% seen just once and about 21% held by the top ten. Overall study findings and caveats: Spike-specific TCR breadth and depth grew following two AZD1222 doses. It was only after the peak T cell response that any repertoires were sampled. Unmutated variant regions are reportedly the target of nearly half of TCRs that are spike-specific.

Trimming cost V 2 bases and J 5 bases, with 12 bases left between them. This CDR3 is built from 14 residues. Germline CDR1 reads MNHNS; CDR2 reads SASEGT. Concerning this clone itself: Its target is not known.

The chain couples TRBV6-1 to TRBJ2-5, with no clear D. The clonotype originates from an adult in good health. Source: peripheral blood, taken on day 0 of AZD1222 vaccination. CDR3 DNA sequence: TGTGCCAGCAGTGAACTGATGGGTAAGGAGACCCAGTACTTC. It translates to CASSELMGKETQYF.